The 2 T cell receptor beta chains below were found in one sample sequenced in a study of beta chain features in type 1 diabetes. Points from the study as a whole: For Type 1 diabetes patients, all four CD4+ subsets carried TCRB CDR3s that were moderately but significantly shorter.

Their antigen targets remain unknown. The sequenced template was cDNA made from the entire isolated RNA. Generated by immunoSEQ multiplex PCR, the TCRdb table keeps only in-frame clones and is missing some. The sample yields roughly 100,000 clones, roughly 28% seen once. Sequenced material: central memory CD4+ T cells from blood. All receptors come from a woman between 18 and 29 years old with type 1 diabetes.

The chain employs TRBV18 and TRBJ2-3; 10 bases are a match to TRBD1. V was pared by 3 bases and J by 3 bases, with 9 bases of the junction left unmatched. The CDR3 is made up of 17 amino acids. CDR1 is KGHSH, CDR2 LQKENI, per germline. The CDR3 nucleotides read TGTGCCAGCTCACCGGGGGACAGGGGCTCCGTTACAGATACGCAGTATTTT. Protein: CASSPGDRGSVTDTQYF.

J is TRBJ1-5 and V is TRBV9; weak D call: TRBD1 (6 bases). V gave up 4 bases and J gave up 2 bases, with 10 bases separating them. The germline CDR1 and CDR2 sequences are SGDLS and YYNGEE. This CDR3 contains 14 residues. The CDR3, as DNA: TGTGCCAGCAGCCCCGGACAGCGCAATCAGCCCCAGCATTTT. Residues: CASSPGQRNQPQHF. Full variable domain (rest looked up from reference TRBV9 and TRBJ1-5): DSGVTQTPKHLITATGQRVTLRCSPRSGDLSVYWYQQSLDQGLQFLIQYYNGEERAKGNILERFSAQQFPDLHSELNLSSLELGDSALYFCASSPGQRNQPQHFGDGTRLSIL.